The 14 T cell receptor beta chains given below trace back to one sample, sequenced in a study of beta chain features in type 1 diabetes (dated by TCRdb to the late 2010s). Libraries were made using the immunoSEQ multiplex PCR assay. The High Capacity cDNA Reverse Transcription Kit was used to reverse transcribe all of the isolated RNA, meaning that expressed TCRB transcripts were what got sequenced. The immuneACCESS repertoire file appears here via TCRdb, limited to in-frame rearrangements. These files lack a portion of the clones; in checked studies, under half of the deficit traces to unresolved V genes, and the cause of the others is not known. For this sample the table gives roughly 150,000 clones, of which 11% were detected only once. Around 2% of the sample comes from the top ten. Sequencing was carried out using central memory CD4+ T cells from blood. Every receptor here comes from a young man in good health.

The CDR3 reads CASSTGPNTDTQYF. DNA for the CDR3: TGTGCCAGCTCAACGGGACCGAACACAGATACGCAGTATTTT. The chain combines TRBV18 with TRBJ2-3; D possibly uses TRBD1 or TRBD2 (5 bases each). The CDR3 length is 14 residues. Trimming removed 5 bases from V and 2 bases from J, with 11 bases in between. Germline-derived CDR1 and CDR2 are KGHSH and LQKENI. Looking up the rest from reference TRBV18 and TRBJ2-3 gives the full variable domain: NAGVMQNPRHLVRRRGQEARLRCSPMKGHSHVYWYRQLPEEGLKFMVYLQKENIIDESGMPKERFSAEFPKEGPSILRIQQVVRGDSAAYFCASSTGPNTDTQYFGPGTRLTVL.

The sample holds a few counts of this clone. The chain carries TRBV7-2 and TRBJ1-2; D possibly corresponds to TRBD1 (5 bases). Germline CDR1 and CDR2: SGHTA and FQGNSA. This CDR3 has 14 residues. V was trimmed by 1 base and J by 5 bases, leaving 11 bases between them. The CDR3 DNA sequence: TGTGCCAGCAGCTTAGGGCAGGGCAAATATGGCTACACCTTC. As protein: CASSLGQGKYGYTF.

The chain joins TRBV18 to TRBJ2-1; 7 bases are shared with TRBD1. The CDR3 runs 13 residues. The J segment lost 8 bases and the V segment lost 4 bases, leaving 5 bases of the junction unmatched. The V gene's germline CDR1 is KGHSH and CDR2 LQKENI. The CDR3 loop reads CASSQYTGDEQFF. CDR3 sequence (DNA): TGTGCCAGCTCACAATACACAGGGGATGAGCAGTTCTTC.

The chain uses TRBV30 and TRBJ2-1; 16 nucleotides agree with TRBD2. Trimming took 4 bases from V and 3 from J; bases not matched to a gene: 12. In germline, CDR1 is GTSNPN, CDR2 SVGIG (reference sequence). This CDR3 spans 19 amino acids. CDR3 sequence (DNA): TGTGCCTGGATGCCCGGGACTAGCGGGAGGGCCTACCACTACAATGAGCAGTTCTTC. Protein sequence: CAWMPGTSGRAYHYNEQFF. Full variable domain (outside the CDR3, taken from reference TRBV30 and TRBJ2-1): SQTIHQWPATLVQPVGSPLSLECTVEGTSNPNLYWYRQAAGRGLQLLFYSVGIGQISSEVPQNLSASRPQDRQFILSSKKLLLSDSGFYLCAWMPGTSGRAYHYNEQFFGPGTRLTVL.

There are many counts of this clone. This chain connects TRBV27 to TRBJ1-1, with 9 nucleotides matching TRBD1. Germline V CDR1 and CDR2: MNHEY, SMNVEV (reference sequence). V trimming: 2 bases; J trimming: 5 bases; junction bases outside the gene matches: 12. The CDR3 extends over 17 amino acids. The CDR3 reads CASSLKGQGGRKTEAFF. CDR3 DNA sequence: TGTGCCAGCAGTTTAAAGGGACAGGGCGGAAGGAAAACTGAAGCTTTCTTT.

The chain employs TRBV7-9 and TRBJ2-3, with D unclear. The CDR3 runs 11 residues. Germline CDR1 and CDR2: SEHNR and FQNEAQ (reference sequence). Trimming cost V 3 bases and J 4 bases, with 2 bases left between them. CDR3 in DNA: TGTGCCAGCAGCTTTCCAGATACGCAGTATTTT. It translates to CASSFPDTQYF.

V is TRBV2 and J is TRBJ2-1, with TRBD1 matching 7 bases. V lost 7 bases and J lost 0; bases outside the gene matches: 6. CDR3 length: 15 amino acids. CDR1 SNHLY and CDR2 FYNNEI come from the germline V gene. CDR3 DNA: TGTGCCAGCACCCCGGGACAGAGCTCCTACAATGAGCAGTTCTTC. Its protein product is CASTPGQSSYNEQFF.

V is TRBV10-3 and J is TRBJ1-1; D might be TRBD1 (5 bases). The CDR3 sequence is 13 residues long. From germline, CDR1 is ENHRY and CDR2 SYGVKD. V was cut by 3 bases and J by 1 base, with 6 bases left in between. The CDR3 sequence is CAISERGNTEAFF. The DNA of the CDR3 is TGTGCCATCAGTGAAAGGGGGAACACTGAAGCTTTCTTT.

CDR3 sequence: CASSDPSRDRSDGYTF. In nucleotides, the CDR3 is TGTGCCAGCAGTGACCCCTCGAGGGACAGGAGTGATGGCTACACCTTC. The chain recombines TRBV25-1 with TRBJ1-2; TRBD1 matches at 8 bases. The V gene's germline CDR1 is MGHDK and CDR2 SYGVNS. The CDR3 loop spans 16 amino acids. V dropped 3 bases and J dropped 6; count of bases not matched to a gene: 12.

V and J are TRBV30 and TRBJ2-7; TRBD1 is a possible D gene (5 bases). This CDR3 is built from 11 residues. Trimming cost V 4 bases and J 4 bases, with 8 bases left between them. Germline CDR1 and CDR2: GTSNPN and SVGIG (reference sequence). The DNA of the CDR3 is TGTGCCTGGACAGGGCAATACGAGCAGTACTTC. This codes for CAWTGQYEQYF.

The chain combines TRBV10-3 with TRBJ2-7; 10 bases line up with TRBD2. This CDR3 is 14 amino acids long. Germline CDR1 ENHRY, CDR2 SYGVKD. V lost 2 bases to trimming and J lost 4 bases; unmatched junction nucleotides: 2. The CDR3 loop is CAISERSGRYEQYF. CDR3 bases: TGTGCCATCAGTGAGCGTAGCGGGAGGTACGAGCAGTACTTC.

The chain recombines TRBV6-5 with TRBJ1-1; D is perhaps TRBD1 (5 bases). CDR1 MNHEY and CDR2 SVGAGI come from the germline V gene. This CDR3 region has 15 residues. The germline V and J ends were trimmed by 0 bases and 3 bases, with 11 bases remaining between them. CDR3 DNA: TGTGCCAGCAGTTACTCCGGGGGTAGGGACACTGAAGCTTTCTTT. Residues: CASSYSGGRDTEAFF.

This chain links TRBV2 with TRBJ2-4, with 13 bases identical to TRBD2. CDR1 and CDR2 (germline): SNHLY, FYNNEI. Trimming took 11 bases from V and 5 from J; bases not matched to a gene: 3. This CDR3 has 13 amino acids. The CDR3 is CAGTSGVENIQYF. DNA of the CDR3: TGTGCCGGGACTAGCGGGGTTGAAAACATTCAGTACTTC.

The CDR3 coding sequence is TGCGCCAGCAGCCAAGACCTCGCCGGAGGGCTCCAGCATTTT. Its translation is CASSQDLAGGLQHF. This sequence joins TRBV4-3 and TRBJ1-5; D gene unclear. Trimming stripped 0 bases from V and 12 bases from J, with 15 bases between. The CDR3 has 14 amino acids. Germline CDR1 reads LGHNA; CDR2 reads YSLEER.